The rows below give T cell receptor beta chains drawn from one sample of a study of early T cells in non-severe SARS-CoV-2 infection. From the 5' RACE reads, TCRdb called clonotypes with MiXCR, one entry per CDR3 protein. The sample lists tens of thousands of distinct CDR3 sequences; about 5% were seen once. The sequencing here drew on whole blood, taken at baseline. Receptor source: an adult who was a healthcare worker with PCR-confirmed SARS-CoV-2 infection or an uninfected control (not recorded which). The CDR3 runs from the conserved cysteine through the conserved F or W. D genes are given only for firm matches. Clone size is given for some rows only: seen once, a few or many times, or a class if the clone is expanded.

NA	many	TRBV7-3	TRBJ2-7	CASSGQSLGEQYF	TGTGCCAGCAGCGGACAGTCTCTTGGCGAGCAGTACTTC
TRBD1	few	TRBV5-1	TRBJ1-1	CASSLEGASEAFF	TGCGCCAGCAGCTTGGAGGGGGCTTCTGAAGCTTTCTTT
NA	many	TRBV6-5	TRBJ2-3	CASSYGDTQYF	TGTGCCAGCAGTTATGGAGATACGCAGTATTTT
TRBD1	few	TRBV6-5	TRBJ1-2	CASSHGQGGRGYTF	TGTGCCAGCAGTCACGGACAGGGCGGACGTGGCTACACCTTC
NA	many	TRBV30	TRBJ2-5	CAWSVRGIQYF	TGTGCCTGGAGTGTACGTGGGATCCAGTACTTC
NA	many	TRBV29-1	TRBJ2-4	CSVEDWEGMNF	TGCAGCGTTGAAGATTGGGAAGGGATGAACTTC
TRBD2	many	TRBV11-2	TRBJ2-3	CASSFQAGVTDTQYF	TGTGCCAGCAGCTTTCAAGCGGGAGTTACAGATACGCAGTATTTT
NA	many	TRBV11-1	TRBJ2-1	CASSLDRGDRFF	TGTGCCAGCAGCTTAGACCGAGGGGATCGGTTCTTC
NA	many	TRBV19	TRBJ2-6	CASSIMPSGANVLTF	TGTGCCAGTAGTATAATGCCCTCTGGGGCCAACGTCCTGACTTTC
TRBD1	few	TRBV20-1	TRBJ1-1	CSARYGTGNTEAFF	TGCAGTGCCAGATATGGGACAGGGAACACTGAAGCTTTCTTT
TRBD1	many	TRBV6-1	TRBJ2-2	CASRLDRDFNTGELFF	TGTGCCAGCCGTCTCGACAGGGATTTCAACACCGGGGAGCTGTTTTTT
NA	many	TRBV6-5	TRBJ2-5	CASIRGETQYF	TGTGCCAGCATTCGGGGAGAGACCCAGTACTTC
TRBD1	many	TRBV27	TRBJ2-3	CASSATGLLTDTQYF	TGTGCCAGCAGCGCGACAGGGCTTTTAACAGATACGCAGTATTTT
NA	many	TRBV18	TRBJ1-1	CASSSDAGLTKTEAFF	TGTGCCAGCTCCTCAGACGCAGGGTTAACCAAAACTGAAGCTTTCTTT
TRBD2	many	TRBV7-6	TRBJ2-7	CASSLGLARLDEQYF	TGTGCCAGCAGCCTCGGACTAGCGCGGCTCGATGAGCAGTACTTC
NA	many	TRBV2	TRBJ1-2	CASNTGRRYTF	TGTGCCAGCAACACAGGGCGGCGCTACACCTTC
NA	NA	TRBV5-5	TRBJ2-7	CASSQRAGTYEQYF	TGTGCCAGCAGCCAGCGGGCAGGGACCTACGAGCAGTACTTC
NA	few	TRBV5-1	TRBJ2-7	CASSLGGGNYEQYF	TGCGCCAGCAGCTTAGGGGGAGGGAACTACGAGCAGTACTTC
NA	few	TRBV6-6	TRBJ2-7	CASQDPGTGVYEQYF	TGTGCCAGCCAAGATCCCGGGACCGGAGTCTACGAGCAGTACTTC
NA	many	TRBV20-1	TRBJ2-7	CSAQRTSYEQYF	TGCAGTGCTCAAAGGACATCCTACGAGCAGTACTTC
TRBD1	many	TRBV7-3	TRBJ1-1	CASSKEQGYTEAFF	TGTGCCAGCAGCAAAGAACAGGGGTACACTGAAGCTTTCTTT
NA	many	TRBV10-3	TRBJ2-1	CAIRSGDGYNEQFF	TGTGCCATCCGGTCGGGGGACGGATACAATGAGCAGTTCTTC
TRBD1	NA	TRBV29-1	TRBJ1-2	CSAWTGVGYTF	TGCAGCGCCTGGACAGGGGTTGGCTACACCTTC
NA	many	TRBV3-1	TRBJ2-3	CASSQADGSTDTQYF	TGTGCCAGCAGCCAAGCTGACGGAAGCACAGATACGCAGTATTTT
NA	many	TRBV4-2	TRBJ2-2	CASRGGAGELFF	TGTGCCAGCAGGGGGGGAGCCGGGGAGCTGTTTTTT
NA	many	TRBV4-1	TRBJ2-7	CASSQSPGAEGNEQYF	TGCGCCAGCAGCCAATCCCCGGGGGCTGAGGGGAACGAGCAGTACTTC
TRBD1	NA	TRBV7-9	TRBJ1-2	CASSRQGNYGYTF	TGTGCCAGCAGCCGACAGGGAAACTATGGCTACACCTTC
NA	NA	TRBV30	TRBJ2-7	CAWSVSGSHEQYF	TGTGCCTGGAGTGTCTCAGGGTCCCACGAGCAGTACTTC
NA	many	TRBV6-5	TRBJ2-3	CASWRTGDTQYF	TGTGCCAGCTGGCGGACCGGGGATACGCAGTATTTT
TRBD2	few	TRBV18	TRBJ2-7	CASSASGSQTYEQYF	TGTGCCAGCTCAGCGAGCGGGAGCCAGACCTACGAGCAGTACTTC
NA	many	TRBV28	TRBJ1-1	CASRKVLEAFF	TGTGCCAGCAGAAAGGTTCTTGAAGCTTTCTTT
TRBD1	many	TRBV29-1	TRBJ2-7	CSVARDRASYEQYF	TGCAGCGTTGCGCGGGACAGGGCCTCCTACGAGCAGTACTTC
TRBD1	few	TRBV7-9	TRBJ1-1	CASSRTGVVDTEAFF	TGTGCCAGCAGCCGAACAGGGGTCGTTGACACTGAAGCTTTCTTT
TRBD1	many	TRBV6-6	TRBJ1-2	CASRSTGIDYGYTF	TGTGCCAGCAGATCGACAGGGATAGACTATGGCTACACCTTC
NA	few	TRBV18	TRBJ1-5	CASSPSLENQPQHF	TGTGCCAGCTCTCCATCTCTCGAGAATCAGCCCCAGCATTTT
NA	few	TRBV7-9	TRBJ1-6	CASRSGADGSPLHF	TGTGCCAGCAGGTCCGGGGCAGACGGTTCACCCCTCCACTTT
NA	few	TRBV4-1	TRBJ1-5	CASSQAKDLGRANQPQHF	TGCGCCAGCAGCCAAGCAAAGGACCTGGGCAGGGCCAATCAGCCCCAGCATTTT
TRBD1	few	TRBV30	TRBJ2-7	CAWSPQGEEQYF	TGTGCCTGGAGTCCCCAGGGGGAAGAGCAGTACTTC
TRBD2	NA	TRBV7-3	TRBJ2-7	CASSFGTSGSYEQYF	TGTGCCAGCAGCTTCGGGACTAGCGGGAGCTACGAGCAGTACTTC
TRBD1	many	TRBV5-1	TRBJ2-7	CASSFGTGSYEQYF	TGCGCCAGCAGCTTTGGGACAGGGTCATACGAGCAGTACTTC
NA	NA	TRBV6-5	TRBJ2-1	CASSESGPTPNEQFF	TGTGCCAGCAGTGAGAGCGGGCCCACTCCCAATGAGCAGTTCTTC
NA	many	TRBV9	TRBJ2-5	CASSVAGAQETQYF	TGTGCCAGCAGCGTAGCGGGGGCACAAGAGACCCAGTACTTC
NA	many	TRBV7-9	TRBJ1-5	CASTQGGGVQPQHF	TGTGCCAGCACCCAAGGGGGGGGCGTTCAGCCCCAGCATTTT
NA	NA	TRBV3-1	TRBJ1-4	CASSQGPGHEKLFF	TGTGCCAGCAGCCAGGGTCCAGGGCACGAAAAACTGTTTTTT
TRBD2	few	TRBV18	TRBJ2-1	CASSPRPREGYNEQFF	TGTGCCAGCTCACCAAGGCCGCGGGAGGGTTACAATGAGCAGTTCTTC
TRBD2	few	TRBV24-1	TRBJ2-1	CATSDWTRSYNEQFF	TGTGCCACCAGTGATTGGACTAGGAGTTACAATGAGCAGTTCTTC
NA	NA	TRBV29-1	TRBJ2-3	CSATLGGTQYF	TGCAGCGCTACCTTGGGGGGTACGCAGTATTTT
NA	few	TRBV30	TRBJ2-1	CARSAGGSYNEQFF	TGTGCCCGGTCGGCGGGCGGCTCCTACAATGAGCAGTTCTTC
NA	many	TRBV11-2	TRBJ1-2	CASSLEGSWSTYGYTF	TGTGCCAGCAGCTTAGAAGGGAGTTGGAGTACCTATGGCTACACCTTC
TRBD1	few	TRBV7-6	TRBJ2-1	CASSGARDSGEQFF	TGTGCCAGCAGCGGAGCACGGGACAGTGGTGAGCAGTTCTTC
NA	NA	TRBV29-1	TRBJ1-3	CSVGVGAGAGNTIYF	TGCAGCGTTGGAGTGGGGGCAGGGGCTGGAAACACCATATATTTT
NA	many	TRBV7-9	TRBJ2-7	CASSLGQYEQYF	TGTGCCAGCAGCTTAGGACAATACGAGCAGTACTTC
NA	few	TRBV25-1	TRBJ1-4	CASSESGGISEKLFF	TGTGCCAGCAGTGAGAGTGGGGGAATTAGTGAAAAACTGTTTTTT
NA	many	TRBV5-1	TRBJ1-5	CASSLAVAENQPQHF	TGCGCCAGCAGCTTGGCCGTGGCCGAAAATCAGCCCCAGCATTTT
TRBD1	many	TRBV29-1	TRBJ2-3	CSVWTGEDTQYF	TGCAGCGTTTGGACAGGGGAGGATACGCAGTATTTT
NA	NA	TRBV15	TRBJ1-3	CATSRLGRGRAGNTIYF	TGTGCCACCAGCAGACTCGGACGGGGAAGAGCTGGAAACACCATATATTTT
NA	NA	TRBV30	TRBJ2-2	CALRLVGGVAGELFF	TGTGCCTTAAGGCTCGTGGGCGGGGTGGCCGGGGAGCTGTTTTTT